This TCR beta chain was retrieved from a study of cytomegalovirus exposure and HLA in healthy donors. In the PCR, 60 Vbeta and 13 Jbeta primers were used. TCRdb's copy holds only in-frame clones and misses some; the assay was immunoSEQ multiplex PCR. Counted here are 110,000 to 150,000 clones, around 81% occurring once; the ten biggest clones make up 2.8%. V was shortened by 0 bases and J by 0 bases, with 20 bases between the two germline ends. Germline CDR1 reads SGHVS; CDR2 reads FNYEAQ. The CDR3 contains 19 residues. The sequence came from a male donor in good health and CMV-seronegative. The sequencing input was PBMCs. The chain links TRBV7-6 to TRBJ1-1, with D possibly being TRBD1 (5 bases). The CDR3 is CASSLAAIIDRVMNTEAFF. The CDR3 DNA follows: TGTGCCAGCAGCTTAGCGGCGATCATTGACAGAGTCATGAACACTGAAGCTTTCTTT.